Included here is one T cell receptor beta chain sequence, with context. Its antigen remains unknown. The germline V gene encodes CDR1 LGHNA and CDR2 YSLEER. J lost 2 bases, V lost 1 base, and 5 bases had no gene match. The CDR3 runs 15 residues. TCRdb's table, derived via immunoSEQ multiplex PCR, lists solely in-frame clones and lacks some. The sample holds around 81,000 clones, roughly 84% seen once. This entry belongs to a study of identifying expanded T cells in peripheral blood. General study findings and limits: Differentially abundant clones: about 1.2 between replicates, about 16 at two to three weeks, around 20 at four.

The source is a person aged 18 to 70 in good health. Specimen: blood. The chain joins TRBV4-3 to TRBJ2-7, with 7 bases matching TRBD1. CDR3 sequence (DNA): TGCGCCAGCAGCCAAGGGAGGCAGGGGGCCTACGAGCAGTACTTC. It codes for CASSQGRQGAYEQYF.